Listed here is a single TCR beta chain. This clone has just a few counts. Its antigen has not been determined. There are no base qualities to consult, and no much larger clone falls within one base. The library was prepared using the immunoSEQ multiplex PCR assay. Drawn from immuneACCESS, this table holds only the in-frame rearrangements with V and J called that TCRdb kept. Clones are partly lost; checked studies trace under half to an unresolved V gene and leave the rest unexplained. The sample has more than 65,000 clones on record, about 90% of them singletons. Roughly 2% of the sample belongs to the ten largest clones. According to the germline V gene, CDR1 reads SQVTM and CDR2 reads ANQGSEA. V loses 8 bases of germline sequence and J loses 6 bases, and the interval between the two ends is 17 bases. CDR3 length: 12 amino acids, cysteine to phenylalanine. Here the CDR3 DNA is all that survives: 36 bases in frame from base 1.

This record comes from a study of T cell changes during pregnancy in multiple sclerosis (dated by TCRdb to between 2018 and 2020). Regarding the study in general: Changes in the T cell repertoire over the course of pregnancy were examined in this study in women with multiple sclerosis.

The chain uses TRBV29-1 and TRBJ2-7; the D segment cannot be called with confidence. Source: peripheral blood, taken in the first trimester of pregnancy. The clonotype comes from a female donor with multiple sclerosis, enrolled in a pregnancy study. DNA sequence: TGCAGCACCTCCTCTGGAGCCTCCGAGCAGTACTTC. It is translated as CSTSSGASEQYF.